This TCR beta chain was captured by sequencing in a study of cytomegalovirus exposure and HLA in healthy donors. Study summary: T cells numbering around 170 million yielded 95 million to 140 million unique TCR beta sequences in an earlier analysis.

Points from the study as a whole: Later analysis identified a missense DCLRE1C variant that was linked to TCR beta V- and J-gene trimming. Presence/absence analyses assumed roughly uniform sequencing depth across donors, which may not hold.

As for this clone: What it recognizes is unknown.

PCR involved 60 Vbeta and 13 Jbeta primers. Repertoires were generated with immunoSEQ multiplex PCR, while TCRdb's copy carries only in-frame clones and drops some. The sample shows some 85,000 clones, less than 80% of them seen only once. The TCR comes from a male donor in good health and CMV-seronegative. Material: PBMCs.

As DNA, the CDR3 is TGTGCCAGCAGCTTGGAAGGCAGGGCCCTTCCGATGAACACTGAAGCTTTCTTT. This gives the protein CASSLEGRALPMNTEAFF. V and J are TRBV5-4 and TRBJ1-1, with D perhaps TRBD1 (5 bases). The V end lost 0 bases, the J end lost 0 bases, and 18 bases lay between the germline ends. From germline, CDR1 is SGHNT and CDR2 YYREEE (reference sequence). This CDR3 contains 18 residues.